The next 2 T cell receptor beta chains were all read from a single sample in a study of T cell clonotyping in hematopoietic cell transplantation. Profiling relied on immunoSEQ multiplex PCR, and the TCRdb table lists in-frame clones only, not all of them. The sample shows about 10,000 clones, about nine tenths of them seen only once. The time point denotes: recipient sample about 28 days before transplant, after cytoreduction. Sequencing was performed on peripheral blood mononuclear cells, taken before stem cell transplant. Receptors were obtained from a woman aged 50 to 60 with chronic myeloid leukemia. Some clones in this sample may be carry-over from other donors' samples.

This rearrangement joins TRBV29-1 to TRBJ2-5; 7 positions agree with TRBD1. CDR3 length: 12 residues. V gave up 5 bases and J gave up 4 bases; unmatched junction bases: 4. Germline loops: CDR1 SQVTM, CDR2 ANQGSEA. CDR3 DNA sequence: TGCAGCGTTCACAGGGGTAGAGAGACCCAGTACTTC. The encoded protein is CSVHRGRETQYF.

The V and J genes are TRBV30 and TRBJ1-5, with D perhaps TRBD1 (5 bases). V was clipped by 4 bases and J by 0 bases, with 10 bases between them. This CDR3 contains 14 residues. Germline CDR1 is GTSNPN and CDR2 is SVGIG (reference sequence). The CDR3 region is CAWTNGASNQPQHF. Written as DNA, the CDR3 is TGTGCCTGGACTAACGGGGCTAGCAATCAGCCCCAGCATTTT.